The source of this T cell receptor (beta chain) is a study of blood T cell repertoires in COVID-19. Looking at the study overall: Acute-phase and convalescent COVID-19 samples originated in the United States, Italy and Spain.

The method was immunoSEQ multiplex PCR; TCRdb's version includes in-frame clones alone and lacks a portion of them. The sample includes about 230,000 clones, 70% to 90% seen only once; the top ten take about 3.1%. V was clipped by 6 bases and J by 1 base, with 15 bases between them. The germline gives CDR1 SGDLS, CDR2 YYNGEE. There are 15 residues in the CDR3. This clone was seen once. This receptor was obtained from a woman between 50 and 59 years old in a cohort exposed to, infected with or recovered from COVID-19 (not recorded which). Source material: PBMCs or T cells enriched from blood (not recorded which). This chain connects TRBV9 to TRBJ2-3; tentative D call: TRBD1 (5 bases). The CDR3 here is CASNQRGVGTDTQYF. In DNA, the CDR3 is TGTGCCAGCAACCAAAGGGGCGTCGGCACAGATACGCAGTATTTT. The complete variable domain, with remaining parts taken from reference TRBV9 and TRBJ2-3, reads DSGVTQTPKHLITATGQRVTLRCSPRSGDLSVYWYQQSLDQGLQFLIQYYNGEERAKGNILERFSAQQFPDLHSELNLSSLELGDSALYFCASNQRGVGTDTQYFGPGTRLTVL.